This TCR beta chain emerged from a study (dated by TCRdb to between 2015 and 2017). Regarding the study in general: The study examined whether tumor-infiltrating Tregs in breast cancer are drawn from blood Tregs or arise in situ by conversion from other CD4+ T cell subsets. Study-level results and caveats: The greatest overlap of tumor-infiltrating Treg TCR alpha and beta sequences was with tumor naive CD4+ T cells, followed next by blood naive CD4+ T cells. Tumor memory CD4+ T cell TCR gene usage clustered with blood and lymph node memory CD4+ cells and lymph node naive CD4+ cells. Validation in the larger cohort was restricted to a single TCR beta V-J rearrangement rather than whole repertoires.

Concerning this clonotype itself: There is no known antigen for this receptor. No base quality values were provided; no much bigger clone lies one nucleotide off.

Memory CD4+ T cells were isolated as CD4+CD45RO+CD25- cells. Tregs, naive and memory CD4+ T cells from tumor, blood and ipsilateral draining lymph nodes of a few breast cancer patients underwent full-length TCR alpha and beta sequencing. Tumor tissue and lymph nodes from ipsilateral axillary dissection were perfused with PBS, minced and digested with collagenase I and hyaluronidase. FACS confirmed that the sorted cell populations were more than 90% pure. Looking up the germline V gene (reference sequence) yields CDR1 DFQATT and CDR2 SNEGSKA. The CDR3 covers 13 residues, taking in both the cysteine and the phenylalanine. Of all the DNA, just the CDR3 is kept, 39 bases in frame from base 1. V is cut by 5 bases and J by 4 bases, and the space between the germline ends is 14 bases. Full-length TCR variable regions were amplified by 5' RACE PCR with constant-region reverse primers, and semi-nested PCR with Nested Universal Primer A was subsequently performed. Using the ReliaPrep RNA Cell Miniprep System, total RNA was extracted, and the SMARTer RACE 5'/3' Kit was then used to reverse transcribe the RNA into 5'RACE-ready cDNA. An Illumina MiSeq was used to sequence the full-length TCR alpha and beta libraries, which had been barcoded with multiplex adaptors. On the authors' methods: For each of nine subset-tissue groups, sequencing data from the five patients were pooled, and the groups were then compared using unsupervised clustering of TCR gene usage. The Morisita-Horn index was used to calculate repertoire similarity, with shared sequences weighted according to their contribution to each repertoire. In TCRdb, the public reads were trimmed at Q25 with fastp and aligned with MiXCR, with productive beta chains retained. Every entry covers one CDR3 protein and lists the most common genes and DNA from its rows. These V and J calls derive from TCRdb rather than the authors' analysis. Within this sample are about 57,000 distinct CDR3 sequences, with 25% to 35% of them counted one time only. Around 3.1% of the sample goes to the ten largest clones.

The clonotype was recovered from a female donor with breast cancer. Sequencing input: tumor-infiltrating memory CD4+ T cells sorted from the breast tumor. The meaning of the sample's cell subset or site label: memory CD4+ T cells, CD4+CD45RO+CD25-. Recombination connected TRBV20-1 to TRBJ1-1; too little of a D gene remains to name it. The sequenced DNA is TGCAGTGCTCCCTCGGATTTGTCCACTGAAGCTTTCTTT. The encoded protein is CSAPSDLSTEAFF.